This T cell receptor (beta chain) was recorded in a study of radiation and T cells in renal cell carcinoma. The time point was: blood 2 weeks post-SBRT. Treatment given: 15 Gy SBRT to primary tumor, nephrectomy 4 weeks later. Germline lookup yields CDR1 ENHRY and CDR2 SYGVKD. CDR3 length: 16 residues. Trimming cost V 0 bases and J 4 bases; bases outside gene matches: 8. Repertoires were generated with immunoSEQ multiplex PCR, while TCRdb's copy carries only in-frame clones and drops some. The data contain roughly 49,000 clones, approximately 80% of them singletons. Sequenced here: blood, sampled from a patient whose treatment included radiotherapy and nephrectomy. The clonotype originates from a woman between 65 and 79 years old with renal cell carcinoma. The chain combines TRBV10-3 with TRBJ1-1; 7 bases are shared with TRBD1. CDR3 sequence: CAISESPQGVGTEAFF. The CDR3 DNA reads TGTGCCATCAGTGAGTCTCCTCAGGGGGTGGGCACTGAAGCTTTCTTT.